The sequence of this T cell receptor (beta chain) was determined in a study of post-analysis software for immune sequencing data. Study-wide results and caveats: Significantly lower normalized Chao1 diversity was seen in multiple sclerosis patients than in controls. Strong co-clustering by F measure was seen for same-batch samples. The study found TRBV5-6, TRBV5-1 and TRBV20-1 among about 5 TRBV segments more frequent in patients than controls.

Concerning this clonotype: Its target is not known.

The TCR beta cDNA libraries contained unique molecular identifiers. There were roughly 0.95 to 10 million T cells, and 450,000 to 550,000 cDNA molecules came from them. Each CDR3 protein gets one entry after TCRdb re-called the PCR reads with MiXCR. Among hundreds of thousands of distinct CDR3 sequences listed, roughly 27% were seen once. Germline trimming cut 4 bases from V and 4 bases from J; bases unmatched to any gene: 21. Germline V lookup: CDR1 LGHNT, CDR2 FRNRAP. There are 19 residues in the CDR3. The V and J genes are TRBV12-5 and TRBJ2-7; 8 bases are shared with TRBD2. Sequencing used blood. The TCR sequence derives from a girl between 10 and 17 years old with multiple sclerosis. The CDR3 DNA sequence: TGTGCTAGTGGTTCACACTTGACAGAATTGCGGGGGGATGATTACGAGCAGTACTTC. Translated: CASGSHLTELRGDDYEQYF. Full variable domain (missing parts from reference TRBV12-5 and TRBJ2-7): DARVTQTPRHKVTEMGQEVTMRCQPILGHNTVFWYRQTMMQGLELLAYFRNRAPLDDSGMPKDRFSAEMPDATLATLKIQPSEPRDSAVYFCASGSHLTELRGDDYEQYFGPGTRLTVT.